One sample yielded the 28 T cell receptor beta chains listed below, sequenced in a study of T cell changes during pregnancy in multiple sclerosis. The repertoire was sequenced with immunoSEQ multiplex PCR; TCRdb's copy has only in-frame clones and lacks some. The sample lists tens of thousands of clones, roughly 92% occurring once. Sequencing was performed on CD4+ T cells from peripheral blood mononuclear cells, taken in the third trimester of pregnancy. The receptors stem from a female donor with multiple sclerosis, enrolled in a pregnancy study.

The chain carries TRBV11-2 and TRBJ2-2, with 8 bases identical to TRBD2. CDR3 length: 16 amino acids. Germline V lookup: CDR1 SGHAT, CDR2 FQNNGV. Trimming removed 2 bases from V and 4 bases from J; junction bases left unmatched: 6. For the CDR3, the DNA is TGTGCCAGCAGCTTAAGGCGGGAGGCGGTCACCGGGGAGCTGTTTTTT. The encoded protein is CASSLRREAVTGELFF. Supplemented by reference TRBV11-2 and TRBJ2-2, the full variable domain reads EAGVAQSPRYKIIEKRQSVAFWCNPISGHATLYWYQQILGQGPKLLIQFQNNGVVDDSQLPKDRFSAERLKGVDSTLKIQPAKLEDSAVYLCASSLRREAVTGELFFGEGSRLTVL.

This chain uses TRBV15 with TRBJ1-4, with 7 bases identical to TRBD1. CDR3 length: 15 residues. CDR1 and CDR2 (germline): LNHNV, YYDKDF (reference sequence). J lost 6 bases, V lost 0 bases, and 4 bases had no gene match. The CDR3: CATSREGDSHEKLFF. CDR3 nucleotides: TGTGCCACCAGCAGAGAAGGGGACAGTCATGAAAAACTGTTTTTT. Drawing the rest from reference TRBV15 and TRBJ1-4, the complete variable domain is DAMVIQNPRYQVTQFGKPVTLSCSQTLNHNVMYWYQQKSSQAPKLLFHYYDKDFNNEADTPDNFQSRRPNTSFCFLDIRSPGLGDTAMYLCATSREGDSHEKLFFGSGTQLSVL.

The chain carries TRBV28 and TRBJ2-7, with 10 bases matching TRBD2. V lost 6 bases, J lost 5 bases, and 7 bases stayed unmatched. The CDR3 is 14 residues long. The germline V gene encodes CDR1 MDHEN and CDR2 SYDVKM. Written as DNA, the CDR3 is TGTGCCAGCAGCCAAGCGGGGGGGAGGCACGAGCAGTACTTC. Protein sequence: CASSQAGGRHEQYF.

V and J are TRBV6-6 and TRBJ2-7, with 10 bases fitting TRBD2. The CDR3 has 14 amino acids. V dropped 5 bases and J dropped 7; count of bases not matched to a gene: 8. Germline-derived CDR1 and CDR2 are MNHNY and SVGAGI (reference sequence). The CDR3 reads CASSPGTSEREQYF. The CDR3 DNA reads as TGTGCCAGCAGTCCCGGGACTAGCGAGCGAGAGCAGTACTTC.

This chain joins TRBV7-2 and TRBJ1-1; 7 positions agree with TRBD1. Germline CDR1 and CDR2: SGHTA and FQGNSA. V dropped 5 bases and J dropped 7; count of bases not matched to a gene: 7. The CDR3 length is 13 residues. CDR3 DNA sequence: TGTGCCAGCAGCCAACAGGGGAACCATGAAGCTTTCTTT. It yields the protein CASSQQGNHEAFF.

This chain uses TRBV11-3 with TRBJ2-7, with 8 nucleotides matching TRBD2. The V and J ends lost 0 bases and 6 bases, in that order; junction bases with no gene match: 4. The CDR3 contains 14 residues. Germline V gene data show CDR1 as SGHNT and CDR2 as YENEEA. CDR3 coding DNA: TGTGCCAGCAGCTTAGATCGGGAGGGATCCGAGCAGTACTTC. Translation: CASSLDREGSEQYF. Drawing the rest from reference TRBV11-3 and TRBJ2-7, the complete variable domain is EAGVVQSPRYKIIEKKQPVAFWCNPISGHNTLYWYLQNLGQGPELLIRYENEEAVDDSQLPKDRFSAERLKGVDSTLKIQPAELGDSAVYLCASSLDREGSEQYFGPGTRLTVT.

V usage is TRBV5-5 and J usage is TRBJ2-7, with 13 bases that match TRBD2. V gave up 3 bases and J gave up 6 bases; unmatched junction bases: 6. The germline gives CDR1 SGHKS, CDR2 YYEKEE (reference sequence). The CDR3 runs 15 residues. CDR3 protein: CASSSGLAGSIEQYF. The CDR3 DNA follows: TGTGCCAGCAGCTCGGGACTAGCGGGATCGATCGAGCAGTACTTC. Using reference TRBV5-5 and TRBJ2-7 for the parts outside the CDR3, the full variable domain is DAGVTQSPTHLIKTRGQQVTLRCSPISGHKSVSWYQQVLGQGPQFIFQYYEKEERGRGNFPDRFSARQFPNYSSELNVNALLLGDSALYLCASSSGLAGSIEQYFGPGTRLTVT.

This chain uses TRBV19 with TRBJ2-7; weak D call: TRBD1 (6 bases). There are 13 residues in the CDR3. Trimming removed 3 bases at V and 2 bases at J, with 8 bases between. The V gene's germline CDR1 is LNHDA and CDR2 SQIVND (reference sequence). The CDR3 nucleotides read TGTGCCAGTAGTATGGGGACAACCTACGAGCAGTACTTC. Protein sequence: CASSMGTTYEQYF.

The chain carries TRBV7-9 and TRBJ1-4; D uncertain. Per germline, CDR1 SEHNR and CDR2 FQNEAQ (reference sequence). The CDR3 covers 14 residues. The V end was cut by 7 bases, the J end by 13 bases, with 22 bases between. CDR3 coding DNA: TGTGCCAGCACCAAAGGAAGACCGCCGGGGATACTGTTTTTT. This translates into CASTKGRPPGILFF.

This clone came up a few times. The chain combines TRBV27 with TRBJ1-4, with D possibly TRBD1 on 6 matching bases. Germline CDR1 is MNHEY and CDR2 is SMNVEV (reference sequence). V was pared by 6 bases and J by 3 bases, with 20 bases between. CDR3 size: 17 residues. In nucleotides, the CDR3 is TGTGCCAGCAGCCAAACGACAGGACGGCTGGCTAATGAAAAACTGTTTTTT. Its translation: CASSQTTGRLANEKLFF. Supplemented by reference TRBV27 and TRBJ1-4, the full variable domain reads EAQVTQNPRYLITVTGKKLTVTCSQNMNHEYMSWYRQDPGLGLRQIYYSMNVEVTDKGDVPEGYKVSRKEKRNFPLILESPSPNQTSLYFCASSQTTGRLANEKLFFGSGTQLSVL.

V usage is TRBV15 and J usage is TRBJ2-1; D is possibly TRBD2 (5 bases). CDR1 is LNHNV and CDR2 is YYDKDF in the germline V gene (reference sequence). Trimming pared 6 bases from V and 4 bases from J, leaving 10 bases between. The length of the CDR3 is 13 residues. CDR3 region: CATSGPGYNEQFF. The CDR3 region has the DNA TGTGCCACCAGTGGACCGGGGTACAATGAGCAGTTCTTC.

CDR3 sequence: CASSAGTTANTIYF. The DNA of the CDR3 is TGTGCCAGCAGCGCCGGGACTACAGCGAACACCATATATTTT. The chain employs TRBV7-3 and TRBJ1-3, with a weak D call TRBD1 (5 bases). Trimming cost V 5 bases and J 7 bases, with 15 bases left between them. This CDR3 spans 14 amino acids. CDR1 SGHTA and CDR2 FQGTGA come from the germline V gene.

J is TRBJ2-1 and V is TRBV7-3; TRBD2 is a possible D gene (6 bases). Germline CDR1 and CDR2: SGHTA and FQGTGA. The CDR3 contains 15 residues. Trimming took 2 bases from V and 4 from J, leaving 12 bases between them. CDR3 sequence (DNA): TGTGCCAGCAGCTTAGGGGCTAGCGCGTACAATGAGCAGTTCTTC. This encodes CASSLGASAYNEQFF.

The chain carries TRBV27 and TRBJ2-2, with 13 bases aligning to TRBD2. V lost 5 bases to trimming and J lost 0 bases; unmatched junction nucleotides: 12. The germline gives CDR1 MNHEY, CDR2 SMNVEV (reference sequence). CDR3 size: 20 residues. Here the CDR3 reads CASSPPGLAGTFTNTGELFF. For the CDR3, the DNA is TGTGCCAGCAGTCCACCGGGACTAGCGGGGACCTTCACGAACACCGGGGAGCTGTTTTTT.

The chain joins TRBV28 to TRBJ2-7, with 8 bases matching TRBD1. The CDR3 extends over 16 amino acids. Germline V gene data show CDR1 as MDHEN and CDR2 as SYDVKM. The V gene end was trimmed by 6 bases and the J gene end by 2 bases; junction bases not matched to a gene: 12. CDR3 in amino acids: CASSRGQGRLAYEQYF. The DNA of the CDR3 is TGTGCCAGCAGCCGTGGACAGGGAAGGTTAGCCTACGAGCAGTACTTC.

V and J are TRBV5-1 and TRBJ2-7, with D unclear. The germline gives CDR1 SGHRS, CDR2 YFSETQ. Deletions cut 4 bases from V and 3 bases from J, with 14 bases between. The CDR3 spans 14 residues. The CDR3 is CASSQTGSYYEQYF. CDR3 in DNA: TGCGCCAGCAGCCAAACCGGGTCTTACTACGAGCAGTACTTC. The variable domain in full, with the rest retrieved from reference TRBV5-1 and TRBJ2-7, is KAGVTQTPRYLIKTRGQQVTLSCSPISGHRSVSWYQQTPGQGLQFLFEYFSETQRNKGNFPGRFSGRQFSNSRSEMNVSTLELGDSALYLCASSQTGSYYEQYFGPGTRLTVT.

The chain is built from TRBV18 and TRBJ1-5; D might be TRBD1 (5 bases). With 3 bases removed from V and 5 bases from J, the gap between germline ends came to 14 bases. This CDR3 is 15 amino acids long. Per the germline V gene, CDR1 is KGHSH and CDR2 is LQKENI. In DNA, the CDR3 is TGTGCCAGCTCACCGCGGGGGGGTGGGGATCAGCCCCAGCATTTT. This translates into CASSPRGGGDQPQHF. The full variable domain, completed using reference TRBV18 and TRBJ1-5, is NAGVMQNPRHLVRRRGQEARLRCSPMKGHSHVYWYRQLPEEGLKFMVYLQKENIIDESGMPKERFSAEFPKEGPSILRIQQVVRGDSAAYFCASSPRGGGDQPQHFGDGTRLSIL.

J is TRBJ2-3 and V is TRBV28, with D hard to call. CDR1 and CDR2 (germline): MDHEN, SYDVKM. The CDR3 is 14 residues long. Trimming took off 2 bases at V and 8 bases at J, with 14 bases between the two ends. The CDR3 reads CASSLLRDRATQYF. DNA for the CDR3: TGTGCCAGCAGTTTACTCCGAGATCGAGCTACGCAGTATTTT.

The CDR3: CASSADRIQETQYF. Written as DNA, the CDR3 is TGTGCCAGCAGTGCCGACAGAATACAAGAGACCCAGTACTTC. This chain links TRBV27 with TRBJ2-5; perhaps TRBD1 as D (5 bases). Germline CDR1 MNHEY, CDR2 SMNVEV (reference sequence). Trimming took 5 bases from V and 2 from J, leaving 12 bases between them. The CDR3 totals 14 residues.

V gene TRBV28 combines with J gene TRBJ1-3; D is perhaps TRBD1 (6 bases). The V end was cut by 6 bases, the J end by 4 bases, with 19 bases between. The CDR3 covers 16 residues. Germline values: CDR1 MDHEN, CDR2 SYDVKM. CDR3 nucleotide sequence: TGTGCCAGCAGCCCTCCGGACAGACCCCTGGGAAACACCATATATTTT. Protein sequence: CASSPPDRPLGNTIYF. The entire variable domain, with the rest obtained from reference TRBV28 and TRBJ1-3, is as follows: DVKVTQSSRYLVKRTGEKVFLECVQDMDHENMFWYRQDPGLGLRLIYFSYDVKMKEKGDIPEGYSVSREKKERFSLILESASTNQTSMYLCASSPPDRPLGNTIYFGEGSWLTVV.

This clone was seen just once. The chain uses TRBV2 and TRBJ2-3; 7 positions agree with TRBD1. Germline V gene sequence: CDR1 SNHLY, CDR2 FYNNEI. Trimming took 4 bases from V and 2 from J; bases not matched to a gene: 6. The CDR3 runs 15 residues. CDR3 sequence reads: CASSGRGGNTDTQYF. The CDR3 DNA follows: TGTGCCAGCAGTGGGAGAGGGGGCAACACAGATACGCAGTATTTT.

This clone was seen a single time. The rearrangement uses TRBV5-6 and TRBJ2-1; D call uncertain. CDR3 length equals 11 residues. Trimming shortened V by 4 bases and J by 5 bases, and 4 bases separated the two germline ends. Germline assignment: CDR1 SGHDT and CDR2 YYEEEE. The CDR3 DNA sequence: TGTGCCAGCAGCACACACAATGAGCAGTTCTTC. Translating gives CASSTHNEQFF.

The chain is built from TRBV28 and TRBJ2-5, with TRBD1 matching 7 bases. The length of the CDR3 is 13 residues. Germline V lookup: CDR1 MDHEN, CDR2 SYDVKM. Losses at the gene ends were 4 bases for V and 4 bases for J; bases not matched to a gene: 3. CDR3 region: CASSSRGPETQYF. For the CDR3, the DNA is TGTGCCAGCAGTTCAAGGGGGCCAGAGACCCAGTACTTC.

This clone was recorded once. The chain combines TRBV11-2 with TRBJ1-2; TRBD1 matches 7 bases. CDR1 is SGHAT and CDR2 is FQNNGV in the germline V gene. The CDR3 sequence is 19 residues long. V lost 6 bases, J lost 6 bases, and 25 bases stayed unmatched. CDR3 sequence: CASSLTQGATQQGNHGYTF. The CDR3, as DNA: TGTGCCAGCAGTTTGACCCAGGGCGCGACCCAACAGGGGAACCATGGCTACACCTTC.

CDR3 sequence: CASSIPVAGVATGELFF. CDR3 nucleotide sequence: TGTGCCAGTAGTATCCCCGTAGCGGGAGTGGCCACCGGGGAGCTGTTTTTT. V usage is TRBV19 and J usage is TRBJ2-2; 9 positions agree with TRBD2. The CDR3 totals 17 residues. Germline CDR1 and CDR2: LNHDA and SQIVND (reference sequence). Trimming took 3 bases from V and 4 from J; bases not matched to a gene: 9.

This sequence joins TRBV4-2 and TRBJ1-2, with a possible D match to TRBD1 (5 bases). This CDR3 comprises 15 residues. The ends were cut back, 1 base at V and 7 bases at J, with 16 bases in the middle. CDR1 and CDR2 from the germline V gene are LGHNA and YNFKEQ. The CDR3 DNA sequence: TGTGCCAGCAGCCAAGCAGGGAACAGTCCATCTGGCTACACCTTC. As protein: CASSQAGNSPSGYTF.

This chain links TRBV5-4 with TRBJ2-2; D gene uncertain. The V end lost 0 bases, the J end lost 0 bases, and 6 bases lay between the germline ends. CDR3 length equals 15 residues. The germline gives CDR1 SGHNT, CDR2 YYREEE (reference sequence). The CDR3 protein is CASSLGPANTGELFF. As DNA, the CDR3 is TGTGCCAGCAGCTTGGGGCCCGCGAACACCGGGGAGCTGTTTTTT.

V is TRBV7-3 and J is TRBJ1-4; tentative D call: TRBD1 (6 bases). Trimming took 0 bases from V and 7 from J, leaving 12 bases between them. This CDR3 spans 15 amino acids. The germline gives CDR1 SGHTA, CDR2 FQGTGA. CDR3 sequence: CASSLTGGQGEKLFF. The CDR3 DNA is TGTGCCAGCAGCTTAACGGGGGGGCAAGGTGAAAAACTGTTTTTT.